The clone carrying this T cell receptor (beta chain) has a handful of counts. The source of the sample is a study of tumor T cells in aggressive B-cell lymphoma. Clones were sequenced by immunoSEQ multiplex PCR, and TCRdb holds only the in-frame ones, with some missing. This table holds a few thousand clones, more than 75% found once. Germline CDR1 and CDR2: SEHNR and FQNEAQ (reference sequence). The CDR3 length is 14 residues. V lost 5 bases to trimming and J lost 1 base; unmatched junction nucleotides: 3. Sequenced sample: tumor tissue. The rearrangement joins TRBV7-9 to TRBJ2-7; 9 nucleotides line up with TRBD1. The source is an adult with diffuse large B cell lymphoma. Here the CDR3 reads CASSTGTGSYEQYF. CDR3 DNA sequence: TGTGCCAGCAGCACCGGGACAGGGTCCTACGAGCAGTACTTC.